Listed below are T cell receptor beta chains from one sample, sequenced in a study of blood T cell repertoires in COVID-19. Sequencing was performed with immunoSEQ multiplex PCR; in TCRdb, only in-frame clones are kept and a portion is missing. In the table there are more than 100,000 clones, over 75% of which are singletons. Sample: peripheral blood. These TCRs come from a man aged 65-85 years with active COVID-19. The CDR3 runs from the conserved cysteine through the conserved F or W. The D gene is left open where the match is weak. Only part of the rows carry a size: once, few, many, or a class if the clone is expanded.

d_gene,v_gene,j_gene,abundance,CDR3nt,CDR3aa
.,TRBV28,TRBJ1-5,.,TGTGCCATAGACAGCGTTAATCAGCCCCAGCATTTT,CAIDSVNQPQHF
TRBD2,TRBV27,TRBJ2-1,.,TGTGCCAGCAGTTTACCTAGCGGGAATGAGCAGTTCTTC,CASSLPSGNEQFF
.,TRBV5-6,TRBJ1-3,.,TGTGCCAGCAGCCGGCGAGGGTTAGTTGGAAACACCATATATTTT,CASSRRGLVGNTIYF
TRBD2,TRBV2,TRBJ2-7,.,TGTGCCACCTCCGGGACTAGCGTTTACTCCTACGAGCAGTACTTC,CATSGTSVYSYEQYF
TRBD2,TRBV5-8,TRBJ2-2,.,TGTGCCAGCAGCTTGGGAACTAGCGGATACACCGGGGAGCTGTTTTTT,CASSLGTSGYTGELFF
.,TRBV7-3,TRBJ2-3,.,TGTGCCAGCAGCTTAGTTGCGGGAACCACAGATACGCAGTATTTT,CASSLVAGTTDTQYF
.,TRBV5-1,TRBJ1-6,few,TGCGCCAGCAGCTTGGAGACATTGACTAATTCACCCCTCCACTTT,CASSLETLTNSPLHF
.,TRBV5-1,TRBJ2-2,.,TGCGCCAGCAGCTTCGGGACAACGAACACCGGGGAGCTGTTTTTT,CASSFGTTNTGELFF
TRBD2,TRBV7-9,TRBJ2-1,few,TGTGCCAGCAGCTTAGGTCGACGACTAGCGGGAGCAGAGAATGAGCAGTTCTTC,CASSLGRRLAGAENEQFF
.,TRBV23-1,TRBJ2-5,few,TGCGCCAGCAGCCGTCCAGGGAGGTTCGACGAAGAGACCCAGTACTTC,CASSRPGRFDEETQYF
.,TRBV27,TRBJ1-5,.,TGTGCCAGCTTTTGGCGGGGGCGATATAGCGATCAGCCCCAGCATTTT,CASFWRGRYSDQPQHF
.,TRBV28,TRBJ1-3,.,TGTGCCAGCTTCCCTCGGGGCTCTGGAAACACCATATATTTT,CASFPRGSGNTIYF
TRBD1,TRBV12-3/TRBV12-4,TRBJ1-1,.,TGTGCCAGCAGTATCGGGACAGGGACTGAAGCTTTCTTT,CASSIGTGTEAFF
.,TRBV6-6,TRBJ1-1,.,TGTGCCAGCAGTTACAGTGGCTTTGAAGCTTTCTTT,CASSYSGFEAFF
.,TRBV19,TRBJ2-1,.,TGTGCCAGTAGTATAAGGCAGGGTCTGGGGATTAGTGAGCAGTTCTTC,CASSIRQGLGISEQFF